This is a list of T cell receptor beta chains from one sample in a study of T cell repertoires in cytomegalovirus infection. For these receptors, no antigen is known. A single record per CDR3 protein comes from TCRdb applying MiXCR to the reads. The data contain around 900,000 distinct CDR3 sequences, around 30% of them singletons. Material: cultured CD8+ T cells from PBMCs, obtained from culture after CMV antigen stimulation. These receptors all stem from a human donor in good health (CMV status not recorded). Some clones in this sample may be carry-over from other donors' samples. Each CDR3 is given with its conserved first and last residue. D genes are given only for firm matches. Size values are once, few and many counts, or a class for expanded clones, and some rows have none.

TRBV6-6	NA	NA	TRBJ1-5	CASSGGPLGGIYSNQPQHF	TGTGCCAGCAGTGGGGGACCTCTAGGAGGTATATATAGCAATCAGCCCCAGCATTTT
TRBV5-1	TRBD1	few	TRBJ1-1	CASSSRQGLRTEAFF	TGCGCCAGCAGCTCCCGACAGGGACTGCGAACTGAAGCTTTCTTT
TRBV6-2/TRBV6-3	TRBD2	NA	TRBJ2-3	CASSNEGLAVTTDTQYF	TGTGCCAGCAGCAACGAGGGACTAGCGGTAACCACAGATACGCAGTATTTT
TRBV4-1	TRBD2	NA	TRBJ2-2	CASSHPGLAGTGELFF	TGCGCCAGCAGCCATCCGGGACTAGCGGGGACCGGGGAGCTGTTTTTT
TRBV7-2	NA	many	TRBJ1-1	CASSYRDIITEAFF	TGTGCCAGCAGCTACCGGGACATCATCACTGAAGCTTTCTTT
TRBV29-1	NA	few	TRBJ1-2	CSVSEASFNYGYTF	TGCAGCGTTTCGGAGGCCTCATTTAACTATGGCTACACCTTC
TRBV7-6	NA	NA	TRBJ2-6	CASSLQQGIFSGANVLTF	TGTGCCAGCAGCCTCCAACAGGGCATCTTCTCTGGGGCCAACGTCCTGACTTTC
TRBV5-4	TRBD1	NA	TRBJ2-1	CASSPGQDNYNEQFF	TGTGCCAGCAGCCCGGGACAGGACAACTACAATGAGCAGTTCTTC
TRBV7-9	NA	NA	TRBJ2-6	CASSFVSPRANVLTF	TGTGCCAGCAGCTTTGTATCCCCTAGGGCCAACGTCCTGACTTTC
TRBV2	NA	once	TRBJ1-3	CASTPTRDHSGNTIYF	TGTGCCAGCACCCCAACCAGGGATCACTCTGGAAACACCATATATTTT
TRBV6-5	TRBD2	NA	TRBJ2-1	CASSYGTSPTNEQFF	TGTGCCAGCAGTTACGGGACTAGCCCTACCAATGAGCAGTTCTTC
TRBV10-3	TRBD1	few	TRBJ2-3	CAISETVRDRGLEGDTQYF	TGTGCCATCAGTGAGACGGTCCGGGACAGGGGGCTCGAGGGAGATACGCAGTATTTT
TRBV27	TRBD1	few	TRBJ2-1	CASKDTGANEQFF	TGTGCCAGCAAGGACACAGGGGCCAATGAGCAGTTCTTC
TRBV12-3/TRBV12-4	NA	many	TRBJ2-2	CASGQGNTGELFF	TGTGCCAGTGGCCAGGGGAACACCGGGGAGCTGTTTTTT